Following are 26 T cell receptor beta chains from one sample sequenced in a study of identical twins. TCRdb re-analysed the 5' RACE reads in MiXCR, keeping a single row per CDR3 protein. The profile shows hundreds of thousands of distinct CDR3 sequences, approximately 18% of them singletons. The sample was also linked to a second study, of T cells expressing NK-cell markers.

The sample comprised PBMCs. The receptors here all came from a woman under 30 in good health.

V and J are TRBV6-1 and TRBJ1-1; D unclear. Germline CDR1 MNHNS, CDR2 SASEGT. This CDR3 has 13 amino acids. Trimming shortened V by 5 bases and J by 10 bases, and 17 bases separated the two germline ends. The CDR3 here is CASSPGSLGRAFF. In DNA, the CDR3 is TGTGCCAGCAGTCCCGGCTCCTTAGGGAGAGCTTTCTTT.

The V gene is TRBV27, the J gene TRBJ2-7; tentative D call: TRBD2 (6 bases). CDR1 and CDR2 from the germline V gene are MNHEY and SMNVEV (reference sequence). V lost 7 bases, J lost 2 bases, and 18 bases lay in between. The length of the CDR3 is 15 residues. The CDR3 spells CASKPGGNGAYEQYF. The CDR3 DNA sequence: TGTGCCAGCAAGCCTGGAGGGAATGGGGCCTACGAGCAGTACTTC.

The gene calls are TRBV11-2 and TRBJ2-7; D is ambiguous. Germline V gene lookup returns CDR1 SGHAT and CDR2 FQNNGV. The CDR3 is made up of 15 amino acids. V lost 1 base and J 2 bases, leaving 12 bases between the germline ends. CDR3 loop: CASSLVYGWPYEQYF. The CDR3 region has the DNA TGTGCCAGCAGCTTAGTATACGGCTGGCCCTACGAGCAGTACTTC. The variable domain in full, completed from reference TRBV11-2 and TRBJ2-7, reads EAGVAQSPRYKIIEKRQSVAFWCNPISGHATLYWYQQILGQGPKLLIQFQNNGVVDDSQLPKDRFSAERLKGVDSTLKIQPAKLEDSAVYLCASSLVYGWPYEQYFGPGTRLTVT.

The chain uses TRBV7-9 and TRBJ2-7; unclear D gene. Germline lookup yields CDR1 SEHNR and CDR2 FQNEAQ (reference sequence). The CDR3 runs to 15 residues. V lost 2 bases, J lost 3 bases, and 14 bases lay in between. The CDR3 DNA is TGTGCCAGCAGCTTATTCCCCAGGACGGGCTACGAGCAGTACTTC. Protein: CASSLFPRTGYEQYF.

V and J are TRBV7-6 and TRBJ2-5; a possible D gene is TRBD2 (5 bases). The CDR3 loop spans 13 amino acids. Deletions cut 5 bases from V and 5 bases from J, with 12 bases between. Per the germline V gene, CDR1 is SGHVS and CDR2 is FNYEAQ. The CDR3 is CASSKDWMETQYF. The CDR3 DNA is TGTGCCAGCAGCAAGGACTGGATGGAGACCCAGTACTTC.

This clonotype was found a few times. V usage is TRBV30 and J usage is TRBJ2-1, with D possibly being TRBD1 or TRBD2 (5 bases each). The germline V gene encodes CDR1 GTSNPN and CDR2 SVGIG (reference sequence). This CDR3 spans 12 amino acids. The germline V and J ends were trimmed by 0 bases and 10 bases, with 10 bases remaining between them. CDR3 DNA sequence: TGTGCCTGGAGTGTACAGGACTTAGAGCAGTTCTTC. Translated: CAWSVQDLEQFF.

V is TRBV6-2 or TRBV6-3 and J is TRBJ1-1; D call uncertain. V lost 2 bases to trimming and J lost 3 bases, with 13 bases between them. The germline gives CDR1 MNHEY, CDR2 SVGEGT. The CDR3 covers 15 residues. This CDR3 is CASSYGGSGDTEAFF. The CDR3 DNA follows: TGTGCCAGCAGTTACGGCGGAAGCGGTGACACTGAAGCTTTCTTT.

This clonotype occurred a few times. The chain uses TRBV3-1 and TRBJ1-2; D unresolved. V shed 4 bases and J shed 4 bases, with 16 bases lying between them. CDR1 is LGHDT, CDR2 YNNKEL, per germline (reference sequence). The CDR3 has 15 amino acids. DNA of the CDR3: TGTGCCAGCAGCCTATCACCTTATGTCCCCTATGGCTACACCTTC. Residues: CASSLSPYVPYGYTF. Combining the CDR3 with reference TRBV3-1 and TRBJ1-2 gives the whole variable domain DTAVSQTPKYLVTQMGNDKSIKCEQNLGHDTMYWYKQDSKKFLKIMFSYNNKELIINETVPNRFSPKSPDKAHLNLHINSLELGDSAVYFCASSLSPYVPYGYTFGSGTRLTVV.

This chain uses TRBV12-3 or TRBV12-4 with TRBJ2-2, with no clear D. This CDR3 contains 14 residues. Trimming shortened V by 2 bases and J by 1 base, and 5 bases separated the two germline ends. The chain's CDR3 is CASSLKGNTGELFF. In DNA, the CDR3 is TGTGCCAGCAGTTTAAAGGGGAACACCGGGGAGCTGTTTTTT.

This chain joins TRBV12-3 or TRBV12-4 and TRBJ2-7; D is possibly TRBD1 (5 bases). The CDR3 totals 14 residues. V lost 4 bases, J lost 4 bases, and 14 bases lay in between. CDR3 region: CASSYGALGYEQYF. CDR3 nucleotide sequence: TGTGCCAGCAGTTATGGGGCTCTTGGGTACGAGCAGTACTTC.

The V gene is TRBV20-1, the J gene TRBJ2-2; perhaps TRBD2 as D (6 bases). Trimming left V 3 bases short and J 5 bases short, with 13 bases between. From germline, CDR1 is DFQATT and CDR2 SNEGSKA (reference sequence). The CDR3 consists of 14 residues. This chain's CDR3 is CSASATRRTGELFF. The CDR3 coding sequence is TGCAGTGCTAGCGCGACTAGGAGGACCGGGGAGCTGTTTTTT.

The table lists this clonotype with a count of one. The chain links TRBV10-1 to TRBJ1-3; 8 bases are a match to TRBD1. The ends lost 6 bases at V and 8 bases at J; junction bases unmatched: 6. The CDR3 has 13 residues. Germline assignment: CDR1 WNHNN and CDR2 SYGVQD (reference sequence). The CDR3 here is CASSRDRWDTIYF. The CDR3, as DNA: TGCGCCAGCAGCCGGGACAGGTGGGACACCATATATTTT.

This clonotype came up a few times. This chain connects TRBV7-6 to TRBJ2-3, with D hard to call. The V end lost 3 bases, the J end lost 6 bases, and 10 bases lay between the germline ends. This CDR3 is 13 amino acids long. Germline assignment: CDR1 SGHVS and CDR2 FNYEAQ. The chain's CDR3 is CASSFPPLDTQYF. CDR3 sequence (DNA): TGTGCCAGCAGCTTCCCCCCCCTTGATACGCAGTATTTT.

The chain recombines TRBV27 with TRBJ1-6; 7 bases agree with TRBD1. This CDR3 is built from 15 residues. Losses at the gene ends were 3 bases for V and 3 bases for J; bases not matched to a gene: 2. CDR1 and CDR2 (germline): MNHEY, SMNVEV (reference sequence). CDR3 nucleotide sequence: TGTGCCAGCAGTTTCTCAGGGGGCTATAATTCACCCCTCCACTTT. This gives the protein CASSFSGGYNSPLHF.

This chain joins TRBV18 and TRBJ2-1; 10 positions match TRBD2. The CDR3 loop spans 15 amino acids. Germline CDR1 and CDR2: KGHSH and LQKENI. V lost 2 bases to trimming and J lost 9 bases; unmatched junction nucleotides: 7. CDR3 bases: TGTGCCAGCTCACCATCGGGACTAGCGTCAGGTGAGCAGTTCTTC. Its translation: CASSPSGLASGEQFF.

This chain joins TRBV29-1 and TRBJ2-2; the D is unclear. V shed 4 bases and J shed 0 bases, with 9 bases lying between them. The CDR3 consists of 14 residues. Germline V CDR1 and CDR2: SQVTM, ANQGSEA. The CDR3 coding sequence is TGCAGCGTTGTCGGAATTTCGAACACCGGGGAGCTGTTTTTT. This translates into CSVVGISNTGELFF.

The rearrangement uses TRBV29-1 and TRBJ1-6; 8 nucleotides align to TRBD1. This CDR3 contains 14 residues. In germline, CDR1 is SQVTM, CDR2 ANQGSEA. With V trimmed by 7 bases and J by 9 bases, 11 bases remained unmatched. This chain's CDR3 is CSATLGTGSSPLHF. Here the CDR3 DNA reads TGCAGCGCCACCCTAGGGACAGGATCTTCACCCCTCCACTTT.

The rearrangement links TRBV29-1 to TRBJ2-3, with a weak D call TRBD1 (5 bases). V lost 3 bases and J lost 4, with 20 bases in between. The V gene's germline CDR1 is SQVTM and CDR2 ANQGSEA. The length of the CDR3 is 16 residues. The CDR3: CSVDRHRMAPADTQYF. CDR3 DNA sequence: TGCAGCGTTGACCGACACAGGATGGCCCCCGCAGATACGCAGTATTTT.

This clonotype showed up just a few times. The V and J genes are TRBV20-1 and TRBJ2-1; a possible D gene is TRBD1 (6 bases). The germline V gene encodes CDR1 DFQATT and CDR2 SNEGSKA (reference sequence). This CDR3 comprises 12 residues. Trimming left V 5 bases short and J 10 bases short, with 15 bases between. The CDR3 loop is CSAWNRDLEQFF. Here the CDR3 DNA reads TGCAGTGCTTGGAACAGGGATTTAGAGCAGTTCTTC.

The chain recombines TRBV15 with TRBJ2-4, with unresolved D. This CDR3 has 15 residues. Trimming shortened V by 5 bases and J by 1 base, and 12 bases separated the two germline ends. The germline CDR1 and CDR2 sequences are LNHNV and YYDKDF (reference sequence). The CDR3 coding sequence is TGTGCCACCAGCGAAGGGATAGTGGCCAAAAACATTCAGTACTTC. It translates to CATSEGIVAKNIQYF.

The chain combines TRBV12-3 or TRBV12-4 with TRBJ2-7, with D uncertain. The V and J ends lost 2 bases and 0 bases respectively, with 11 bases between them. The CDR3 is made up of 15 amino acids. This CDR3 is CASSLFSTTSYEQYF. The CDR3 DNA reads as TGTGCCAGCAGTTTATTTAGCACAACCTCCTACGAGCAGTACTTC.

This chain connects TRBV5-1 to TRBJ2-1; D is perhaps TRBD2 (6 bases). Germline V lookup: CDR1 SGHRS, CDR2 YFSETQ. The CDR3 consists of 18 residues. Trimming stripped 2 bases from V and 9 bases from J, with 27 bases between. CDR3 in DNA: TGCGCCAGCAGCTTCCCGGGGGTGGGAAGTCGGTTTAAGGTTGAGCAGTTCTTC. Its protein is CASSFPGVGSRFKVEQFF.

Only a few counts were recorded for this clonotype. The chain has TRBV20-1 and TRBJ1-1; D is uncertain. Trimming took 0 bases from V and 4 from J, leaving 15 bases between them. Per the germline V gene, CDR1 is DFQATT and CDR2 is SNEGSKA (reference sequence). This CDR3 is 15 amino acids long. The CDR3 region has the DNA TGCAGTGCTAGAGATTCGACTTTGAGGGCCACTGAAGCTTTCTTT. This gives the protein CSARDSTLRATEAFF.

The chain joins TRBV28 to TRBJ2-1; 7 nucleotides agree with TRBD1. The V and J ends lost 5 bases and 9 bases, in that order; junction bases with no gene match: 10. The germline CDR1 and CDR2 sequences are MDHEN and SYDVKM. The CDR3 has 14 amino acids. CDR3 in DNA: TGTGCCAGCAGTCCCGCTGACAGGGCAGGTGAGCAGTTCTTC. This codes for CASSPADRAGEQFF.

The genes are TRBV6-1 and TRBJ2-7; 8 positions match TRBD2. Germline CDR1 reads MNHNS; CDR2 reads SASEGT. V gave up 4 bases and J gave up 4 bases; unmatched junction bases: 9. The CDR3 runs to 15 residues. CDR3: CASSVERGPLYEQYF. DNA of the CDR3: TGTGCCAGCAGTGTTGAGCGGGGGCCCCTTTACGAGCAGTACTTC.

This clonotype was seen only once. This rearrangement joins TRBV12-3 or TRBV12-4 to TRBJ1-1; unclear D gene. V lost 6 bases and J lost 1, with 12 bases in between. There are 14 residues in the CDR3. DNA of the CDR3: TGTGCCAGCAGCTCTGGCCCGGGGAACACTGAAGCTTTCTTT. It specifies CASSSGPGNTEAFF.